The 22 T cell receptor beta chains below were found in one sample sequenced in a study of PD-L1 blockade in urothelial cancer. Clones were sequenced by immunoSEQ multiplex PCR, and TCRdb holds only the in-frame ones, with some missing. The sample contains about 50,000 clones, about 88% of which appear only once. The time point was: pretreatment peripheral blood. This specimen consisted of PBMCs, obtained around atezolizumab (anti-PD-L1) treatment. These receptors originate from a man between 65 and 80 years old with urothelial cancer.

This clone appeared a few times. The chain couples TRBV2 to TRBJ2-2; D not resolved. The CDR3 covers 16 residues. Trimming took off 3 bases at V and 4 bases at J, with 15 bases between the two ends. CDR1 is SNHLY, CDR2 FYNNEI, per germline. CDR3 sequence (DNA): TGTGCCAGCAGTGAGGTACAGCCCACTCTCACCGGGGAGCTGTTTTTT. This sequence encodes CASSEVQPTLTGELFF.

The chain is built from TRBV9 and TRBJ2-1, with TRBD2 matching over 9 bases. V lost 4 bases and J lost 8; bases outside the gene matches: 16. The CDR3 runs 17 residues. Germline CDR1 reads SGDLS; CDR2 reads YYNGEE. CDR3 loop: CASSPPVGGRAKDEQFF. CDR3 nucleotides: TGTGCCAGCAGCCCCCCGGTTGGCGGGAGGGCCAAGGATGAGCAGTTCTTC. Variable domain in full (rest from reference TRBV9 and TRBJ2-1): DSGVTQTPKHLITATGQRVTLRCSPRSGDLSVYWYQQSLDQGLQFLIQYYNGEERAKGNILERFSAQQFPDLHSELNLSSLELGDSALYFCASSPPVGGRAKDEQFFGPGTRLTVL.

This chain links TRBV5-5 with TRBJ2-6; D remains unclear. This CDR3 spans 15 amino acids. The germline CDR1 and CDR2 sequences are SGHKS and YYEKEE (reference sequence). The ends were cut back, 0 bases at V and 2 bases at J, with 6 bases in the middle. CDR3 residues: CASSLERTGANVLTF. The CDR3 bases are TGTGCCAGCAGCTTGGAGAGAACTGGGGCCAACGTCCTGACTTTC. The full variable domain, its missing parts supplied by reference TRBV5-5 and TRBJ2-6, is DAGVTQSPTHLIKTRGQQVTLRCSPISGHKSVSWYQQVLGQGPQFIFQYYEKEERGRGNFPDRFSARQFPNYSSELNVNALLLGDSALYLCASSLERTGANVLTFGAGSRLTVL.

The V and J genes are TRBV2 and TRBJ1-3; D uncertain. The CDR3 has 13 amino acids. From germline, CDR1 is SNHLY and CDR2 FYNNEI. The germline V and J ends were trimmed by 6 bases and 0 bases, with 6 bases remaining between them. Written as DNA, the CDR3 is TGTGCCAGCAGGGCCAGCTCTGGAAACACCATATATTTT. This codes for CASRASSGNTIYF.

The rearrangement joins TRBV7-9 to TRBJ1-4, with TRBD1 matching 10 bases. CDR1 and CDR2 (germline): SEHNR, FQNEAQ (reference sequence). The J segment lost 8 bases and the V segment lost 3 bases, leaving 9 bases of the junction unmatched. This CDR3 is built from 16 residues. The CDR3 here is CASSFRAGQGKEKLFF. The CDR3 DNA follows: TGTGCCAGCAGCTTTAGGGCGGGACAGGGGAAAGAAAAACTGTTTTTT.

This chain uses TRBV27 with TRBJ2-5, with D unclear. V was shortened by 0 bases and J by 0 bases, with 14 bases between the two germline ends. The CDR3 spans 17 residues. CDR1 and CDR2 (germline): MNHEY, SMNVEV (reference sequence). CDR3 bases: TGTGCCAGCAGTTTATCGAAAGCTGGCAGGCACCAAGAGACCCAGTACTTC. Translating gives CASSLSKAGRHQETQYF.

This rearrangement joins TRBV2 to TRBJ2-1; 7 nucleotides align to TRBD1. Germline V gives CDR1 SNHLY, CDR2 FYNNEI. J gave up 7 bases and V 6 bases, and 6 bases lay outside the gene matches. The CDR3 loop spans 13 amino acids. Here the CDR3 reads CASSRQGGNEQFF. In DNA form, the CDR3 reads TGTGCCAGCAGCCGACAGGGTGGAAATGAGCAGTTCTTC.

The chain has TRBV5-1 and TRBJ2-3, with 7 bases that match TRBD1. CDR1 is SGHRS, CDR2 YFSETQ, per germline. V was clipped by 4 bases and J by 1 base; unmatched bases: 9. This CDR3 region has 16 residues. As DNA, the CDR3 is TGCGCCAGCAGCGAATCACAGGGGTGGCGCACAGATACGCAGTATTTT. Protein: CASSESQGWRTDTQYF. Looking up the rest from reference TRBV5-1 and TRBJ2-3 gives the full variable domain: KAGVTQTPRYLIKTRGQQVTLSCSPISGHRSVSWYQQTPGQGLQFLFEYFSETQRNKGNFPGRFSGRQFSNSRSEMNVSTLELGDSALYLCASSESQGWRTDTQYFGPGTRLTVL.

The rearrangement uses TRBV6-1 and TRBJ1-2; unclear D gene. The germline V gene has CDR1 MNHNS and CDR2 SASEGT. This CDR3 has 11 residues. The V end was cut by 2 bases, the J end by 11 bases, with 9 bases between. The CDR3 loop is CASSESRGYTF. The CDR3 bases are TGTGCCAGCAGTGAAAGCCGAGGGTACACCTTC.

The rearrangement joins TRBV4-1 to TRBJ2-1, with D perhaps TRBD1 (5 bases). The germline gives CDR1 MGHRA, CDR2 YSYEKL. Deletions cut 3 bases from V and 3 bases from J, with 9 bases between. The CDR3 spans 14 residues. The CDR3: CASSQIDSYNEQFF. The CDR3 region has the DNA TGCGCCAGCAGCCAGATAGACAGCTACAATGAGCAGTTCTTC.

The rearrangement links TRBV7-2 to TRBJ1-5; maybe TRBD1 (5 bases). The CDR3 loop spans 13 amino acids. The germline CDR1 and CDR2 sequences are SGHTA and FQGNSA. Trimming pared 3 bases from V and 7 bases from J, leaving 10 bases between. In nucleotides, the CDR3 is TGTGCCAGCAGCTTGGGGACTCCGCAGCCCCAGCATTTT. Translation gives CASSLGTPQPQHF.

V gene TRBV5-5 combines with J gene TRBJ2-7, with 10 bases aligning to TRBD2. The J segment lost 2 bases and the V segment lost 4 bases, leaving 6 bases of the junction unmatched. Germline CDR1 reads SGHKS; CDR2 reads YYEKEE (reference sequence). CDR3 length: 15 amino acids. CDR3 sequence reads: CASSPGTSAAYEQYF. CDR3 nucleotides: TGTGCCAGCAGCCCCGGGACTAGCGCGGCCTACGAGCAGTACTTC.

V and J are TRBV4-3 and TRBJ2-7, with 7 nucleotides matching TRBD2. With 0 bases clipped from V and 4 bases from J, the junction kept 9 bases outside the gene matches. Germline V gene lookup returns CDR1 LGHNA and CDR2 YSLEER. The CDR3 sequence is 16 residues long. In nucleotides, the CDR3 is TGCGCCAGCAGCCAAGAATGGCGTGGGGGGGATTACGAGCAGTACTTC. Encoded protein: CASSQEWRGGDYEQYF.

This rearrangement joins TRBV27 to TRBJ2-4; possible D gene TRBD1, 5 bases. The CDR3 totals 13 residues. V shed 8 bases and J shed 0 bases, with 8 bases lying between them. Germline lookup yields CDR1 MNHEY and CDR2 SMNVEV (reference sequence). The CDR3 sequence: CASLTVAKNIQYF. CDR3 nucleotide sequence: TGTGCCAGCTTGACAGTAGCCAAAAACATTCAGTACTTC.

This chain links TRBV14 with TRBJ2-7; 8 bases align to TRBD1. V lost 6 bases, J lost 2 bases, and 9 bases stayed unmatched. The length of the CDR3 is 15 residues. Germline V CDR1 and CDR2: SGHDN, FVKESK. This chain's CDR3 is CASRATGTGAYEQYF. The CDR3 DNA reads as TGTGCCAGCAGAGCTACCGGGACAGGAGCCTACGAGCAGTACTTC.

V is TRBV18 and J is TRBJ2-3; TRBD2 aligns across 12 bases. Germline V gives CDR1 KGHSH, CDR2 LQKENI. CDR3 length: 14 amino acids. In nucleotides, the CDR3 is TGTGCTGGGCGGACTAGCGGGATCACAGATACGCAGTATTTT. This gives the protein CAGRTSGITDTQYF. Full variable domain (missing parts from reference TRBV18 and TRBJ2-3): NAGVMQNPRHLVRRRGQEARLRCSPMKGHSHVYWYRQLPEEGLKFMVYLQKENIIDESGMPKERFSAEFPKEGPSILRIQQVVRGDSAAYFCAGRTSGITDTQYFGPGTRLTVL.

The count of this clone is one. The rearrangement joins TRBV27 to TRBJ1-3; 7 nucleotides align to TRBD1. Per germline, CDR1 MNHEY and CDR2 SMNVEV (reference sequence). Trimming at V came to 5 bases and at J to 2 bases, leaving 6 bases not matched to a gene. The CDR3 spans 15 residues. The CDR3 DNA follows: TGTGCCAGCAGTGCGACAGGGTTCCCTGGAAACACCATATATTTT. Translating gives CASSATGFPGNTIYF.

This CDR3 is CACVLSPYNEQFF. Written as DNA, the CDR3 is TGTGCCTGTGTCCTGAGCCCCTACAATGAGCAGTTCTTC. V gene TRBV30 combines with J gene TRBJ2-1; D unclear. Trimming took 6 bases from V and 2 from J, leaving 11 bases between them. From germline, CDR1 is GTSNPN and CDR2 SVGIG (reference sequence). The CDR3 sequence is 13 residues long.

The CDR3 region is CASSIHGDRVYYGYTF. The CDR3 DNA reads TGTGCCAGTAGTATACACGGGGACAGGGTCTACTATGGCTACACCTTC. The gene calls are TRBV19 and TRBJ1-2; 9 bases are a match to TRBD1. Germline V gives CDR1 LNHDA, CDR2 SQIVND (reference sequence). The V and J ends lost 2 bases and 3 bases, in that order; junction bases with no gene match: 7. CDR3 length: 16 amino acids.

A few counts support this clone. The chain is built from TRBV2 and TRBJ2-1, with D uncertain. Germline loops: CDR1 SNHLY, CDR2 FYNNEI. This CDR3 spans 14 amino acids. V lost 7 bases and J 0 bases, leaving 10 bases between the germline ends. In DNA form, the CDR3 reads TGTGCCAGCACTCCAGAAAGCTCCTACAATGAGCAGTTCTTC. This translates into CASTPESSYNEQFF.

J is TRBJ2-3 and V is TRBV11-3; TRBD1 matches at 8 bases. Trimming at V came to 1 base and at J to 2 bases, leaving 2 bases not matched to a gene. The CDR3 length is 15 residues. Germline V gene data show CDR1 as SGHNT and CDR2 as YENEEA. CDR3 region: CASSLGQGNTDTQYF. As DNA, the CDR3 is TGTGCCAGCAGCTTAGGACAGGGGAACACAGATACGCAGTATTTT.

The chain has TRBV9 and TRBJ2-7, with D possibly being TRBD1 (5 bases). Per germline, CDR1 SGDLS and CDR2 YYNGEE. Trimming shortened V by 4 bases and J by 5 bases, and 19 bases separated the two germline ends. The CDR3 extends over 15 amino acids. In DNA, the CDR3 is TGTGCCAGCAGCAGGGGCGGTCTGGAGACCCACGAGCAGTACTTC. Its protein is CASSRGGLETHEQYF.